Each of the 6 T cell receptor beta chains below was sequenced from the same sample in a study of human T cells and chemical hapten exposure. Specified time point: pre-sensitization, week 0. Treatment here: therapeutic diphenylcyclopropenone sensitization with weekly scalp DPC. Each CDR3 protein gets one entry after TCRdb re-called the RACE reads with MiXCR. This sample yields around 300,000 distinct CDR3 sequences, of which approximately 8% are seen a single time; around 1.2% belongs to the top ten. The sample here was whole blood, taken in connection with sensitization to the hapten diphenylcyclopropenone (DPC). All receptors derive from a man younger than 35 with alopecia areata. Some clones in this sample may be carry-over from other donors' samples.

The CDR3 spells CASSDWGNVGTEAFF. In nucleotides, the CDR3 is TGTGCCAGCAGTGATTGGGGGAATGTGGGCACTGAAGCTTTCTTT. The genes are TRBV2 and TRBJ1-1, with D maybe TRBD1 (5 bases). V was shortened by 3 bases and J by 4 bases, with 15 bases between the two germline ends. The CDR3 extends over 15 amino acids. Germline V lookup: CDR1 SNHLY, CDR2 FYNNEI.

J is TRBJ2-7 and V is TRBV9; D might be TRBD2 (6 bases). Germline V CDR1 and CDR2: SGDLS, YYNGEE. V lost 0 bases and J 2 bases, leaving 12 bases between the germline ends. The CDR3 contains 15 residues. The CDR3 protein is CASSVGLSGPYEQYF. Written as DNA, the CDR3 is TGTGCCAGCAGCGTAGGTCTTAGCGGTCCCTACGAGCAGTACTTC.

This clonotype was counted many times. This rearrangement joins TRBV18 to TRBJ1-5; TRBD1 matches 10 bases. The CDR3 runs to 17 residues. The germline gives CDR1 KGHSH, CDR2 LQKENI. V was pared by 6 bases and J by 3 bases, with 11 bases of the junction left unmatched. The CDR3, as DNA: TGTGCCAGCTCGTCGACAGGGGGCGAATCAGACAATCAGCCCCAGCATTTT. Protein product: CASSSTGGESDNQPQHF.

The V and J genes are TRBV5-1 and TRBJ2-5, with 7 bases fitting TRBD2. With V trimmed by 1 base and J by 7 bases, 7 bases remained unmatched. The V gene's germline CDR1 is SGHRS and CDR2 YFSETQ. The CDR3 consists of 14 residues. The CDR3 DNA sequence: TGCGCCAGCAGCTTGTGGGACTACACAGGGACCCAGTACTTC. Encoded protein: CASSLWDYTGTQYF.

This chain links TRBV18 with TRBJ2-3; D is unclear. The germline gives CDR1 KGHSH, CDR2 LQKENI. V dropped 4 bases and J dropped 5 bases, with 7 bases sitting between them. The CDR3 length is 12 residues. The CDR3 is CASSRSQDTQYF. In nucleotides, the CDR3 is TGTGCCAGCTCACGCTCGCAAGATACGCAGTATTTT.

This chain connects TRBV29-1 to TRBJ2-5; D unclear. Looked up from germline, CDR1 is SQVTM and CDR2 is ANQGSEA. The CDR3 runs to 11 residues. Trimming left V 7 bases short and J 1 base short, with 7 bases between. The CDR3 region is CSGGPQETQYF. For the CDR3, the DNA is TGCAGCGGCGGACCCCAAGAGACCCAGTACTTC.